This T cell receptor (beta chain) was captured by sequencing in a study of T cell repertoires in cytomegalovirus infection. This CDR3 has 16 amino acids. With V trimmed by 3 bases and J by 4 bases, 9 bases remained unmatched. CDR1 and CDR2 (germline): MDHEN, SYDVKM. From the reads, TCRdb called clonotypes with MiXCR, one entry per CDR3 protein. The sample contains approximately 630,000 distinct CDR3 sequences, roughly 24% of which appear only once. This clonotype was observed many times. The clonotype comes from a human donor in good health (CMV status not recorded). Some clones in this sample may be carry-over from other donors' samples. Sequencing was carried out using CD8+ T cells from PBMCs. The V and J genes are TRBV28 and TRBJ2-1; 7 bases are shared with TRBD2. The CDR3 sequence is CASSFEAGAGYNEQFF. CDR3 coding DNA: TGTGCCAGCAGTTTCGAGGCGGGAGCCGGTTACAATGAGCAGTTCTTC.